The 17 T cell receptor beta chains reported below all come from one sample, sequenced in a study of T cell responses to AZD1222 COVID-19 vaccine. Measured with immunoSEQ multiplex PCR; TCRdb has only the in-frame clones, and not every one. This table holds 100,000 to 120,000 clones, around 80% found once. The source was peripheral blood, collected on day 0 of AZD1222 vaccination. The receptors come from an adult in good health.

The chain employs TRBV18 and TRBJ2-7; D is undetermined. There are 12 residues in the CDR3. The V end lost 2 bases, the J end lost 4 bases, and 6 bases lay between the germline ends. Per germline, CDR1 KGHSH and CDR2 LQKENI. The DNA for the CDR3 is TGTGCCAGCTCACCAACATCGTACGAGCAGTACTTC. Amino acid sequence: CASSPTSYEQYF.

The chain employs TRBV30 and TRBJ2-7; D gene ambiguous. The CDR3 length is 15 residues. Between the trimmed V and J ends, which lost 1 base and 9 bases, there was a span of 22 bases. Germline V gene lookup returns CDR1 GTSNPN and CDR2 SVGIG (reference sequence). CDR3 DNA sequence: TGTGCCTGGAGTGACCCCGGTGCTGGTAAATATAGGCAGTACTTC. Protein: CAWSDPGAGKYRQYF. Filled out from reference TRBV30 and TRBJ2-7, the complete variable domain reads SQTIHQWPATLVQPVGSPLSLECTVEGTSNPNLYWYRQAAGRGLQLLFYSVGIGQISSEVPQNLSASRPQDRQFILSSKKLLLSDSGFYLCAWSDPGAGKYRQYFGPGTRLTVT.

The rearrangement uses TRBV25-1 and TRBJ1-4; a weak D match, TRBD1 (6 bases). This CDR3 comprises 16 residues. Germline CDR1 MGHDK, CDR2 SYGVNS. V lost 9 bases and J lost 0, with 17 bases in between. In DNA form, the CDR3 reads TGTGCCAGGGGTTGGACAGCCTTCGCAACTAATGAAAAACTGTTTTTT. It encodes CARGWTAFATNEKLFF.

Here the CDR3 reads CASSYIVGERYEQYF. The CDR3 coding sequence is TGTGCCAGCAGTTACATAGTTGGGGAACGCTACGAGCAGTACTTC. V usage is TRBV6-5 and J usage is TRBJ2-7; no reliable D call. The CDR3 is 15 amino acids. Germline CDR1 and CDR2: MNHEY and SVGAGI. Trimming cost V 2 bases and J 3 bases, with 14 bases left between them.

V gene TRBV5-1 combines with J gene TRBJ2-7, with unresolved D. This CDR3 spans 15 amino acids. Germline assignment: CDR1 SGHRS and CDR2 YFSETQ. Trimming shortened V by 1 base and J by 0 bases, and 11 bases separated the two germline ends. The CDR3 loop reads CASSLFGFSSYEQYF. CDR3 nucleotides: TGCGCCAGCAGCTTGTTCGGCTTCAGCTCCTACGAGCAGTACTTC.

The chain recombines TRBV9 with TRBJ2-1; D may be TRBD2 (5 bases). The V end lost 4 bases, the J end lost 1 base, and 9 bases lay between the germline ends. Germline CDR1 SGDLS, CDR2 YYNGEE. The CDR3 runs 14 residues. The CDR3 DNA reads as TGTGCCAGCAGCTCCCCGGGGTCCTACAATGAGCAGTTCTTC. Encoded protein: CASSSPGSYNEQFF.

This chain joins TRBV3-1 (or the pseudogene TRBV3-2) and TRBJ2-1, with D uncertain. The V end lost 1 base, the J end lost 2 bases, and 21 bases lay between the germline ends. Germline V gene sequence: CDR1 LGHDT, CDR2 YNNKEL (reference sequence). The CDR3 is 19 residues long. DNA for the CDR3: TGTGCCAGCAGCCAAGGCTCGGAGCAGGAACGTCCTCCCTACAATGAGCAGTTCTTC. Amino acid sequence: CASSQGSEQERPPYNEQFF.

As for this clone: Other DNA sequences in this specimen translate into the identical CDR3. The chain joins TRBV28 to TRBJ1-5, with D unresolved. With 5 bases removed from V and 9 bases from J, the gap between germline ends came to 8 bases. This CDR3 region has 11 residues. The germline V gene has CDR1 MDHEN and CDR2 SYDVKM. The CDR3 sequence is CASSEARPQHF. CDR3 DNA: TGTGCCAGCAGTGAAGCCCGGCCCCAGCATTTT.

J is TRBJ1-1 and V is TRBV6-1; a possible D gene is TRBD1 (5 bases). This CDR3 is 14 amino acids long. CDR1 and CDR2 from the germline V gene are MNHNS and SASEGT. Trimming stripped 3 bases from V and 4 bases from J, with 12 bases between. CDR3 nucleotide sequence: TGTGCCAGCAGTGAGCAGGGTAAAGGCACTGAAGCTTTCTTT. Translating it yields CASSEQGKGTEAFF.

This clone occurred once. This chain joins TRBV9 and TRBJ1-4, with 7 bases matching TRBD1. The CDR3 length is 15 residues. V gave up 4 bases and J gave up 1 base; unmatched junction bases: 4. Germline values: CDR1 SGDLS, CDR2 YYNGEE. DNA of the CDR3: TGTGCCAGCAGCCTAAGACAGGGAACTAATGAAAAACTGTTTTTT. It is translated as CASSLRQGTNEKLFF.

The chain recombines TRBV7-2 with TRBJ2-5; tentative D call: TRBD2 (6 bases). Germline V CDR1 and CDR2: SGHTA, FQGNSA. V shed 5 bases and J shed 5 bases, with 12 bases lying between them. The CDR3 consists of 13 residues. CDR3 region: CASSLGRWETQYF. CDR3 nucleotides: TGTGCCAGCAGCCTCGGGAGATGGGAGACCCAGTACTTC. Using reference TRBV7-2 and TRBJ2-5 for the parts outside the CDR3, the full variable domain is GAGVSQSPSNKVTEKGKDVELRCDPISGHTALYWYRQSLGQGLEFLIYFQGNSAPDKSGLPSDRFSAERTGGSVSTLTIQRTQQEDSAVYLCASSLGRWETQYFGPGTRLLVL.

The V and J genes are TRBV7-2 and TRBJ2-2; 10 positions match TRBD2. The CDR3 has 15 residues. Looked up from germline, CDR1 is SGHTA and CDR2 is FQGNSA. Unmatched junction bases numbered 1, after V lost 5 bases and J lost 1 base. CDR3 sequence (DNA): TGTGCCAGCAGCCGGACTAGCGGGAACACCGGGGAGCTGTTTTTT. This encodes CASSRTSGNTGELFF.

This clone was recorded a few times. The chain uses TRBV2 and TRBJ2-7; a possible D gene is TRBD1 (6 bases). CDR1 is SNHLY and CDR2 is FYNNEI in the germline V gene. V lost 5 bases and J lost 4, with 9 bases in between. The CDR3 spans 12 residues. Here the CDR3 DNA reads TGTGCCAGCAGTCCTCAGGGGTACGAGCAGTACTTC. Its protein is CASSPQGYEQYF.

V usage is TRBV9 and J usage is TRBJ2-5; 14 bases are a match to TRBD2. Germline loops: CDR1 SGDLS, CDR2 YYNGEE. V lost 4 bases to trimming and J lost 2 bases; unmatched junction nucleotides: 4. The CDR3 has 16 residues. CDR3: CASSLTSGRVQETQYF. The CDR3 nucleotides read TGTGCCAGCAGCCTGACTAGCGGGAGGGTTCAAGAGACCCAGTACTTC. The full variable domain, with the rest looked up from reference TRBV9 and TRBJ2-5, is DSGVTQTPKHLITATGQRVTLRCSPRSGDLSVYWYQQSLDQGLQFLIQYYNGEERAKGNILERFSAQQFPDLHSELNLSSLELGDSALYFCASSLTSGRVQETQYFGPGTRLLVL.

The chain couples TRBV5-6 to TRBJ1-5; tentative D call: TRBD1 (5 bases). The CDR3 loop spans 14 amino acids. V was cut by 5 bases and J by 5 bases, with 14 bases left in between. Germline-derived CDR1 and CDR2 are SGHDT and YYEEEE. The CDR3 protein is CASRDSRGHQPQHF. CDR3 nucleotide sequence: TGTGCCAGCAGAGATAGCCGGGGCCATCAGCCCCAGCATTTT.

The rearrangement joins TRBV2 to TRBJ2-5, with 11 bases fitting TRBD2. The J segment lost 1 base and the V segment lost 5 bases, leaving 3 bases of the junction unmatched. The CDR3 is 15 amino acids. CDR1 SNHLY and CDR2 FYNNEI come from the germline V gene. The CDR3 DNA is TGTGCCAGCAGTATCCTAGCGGGGGGCCAAGAGACCCAGTACTTC. It yields the protein CASSILAGGQETQYF.

The CDR3 spells CASSQDWGGLWNEQFF. The CDR3 region has the DNA TGCGCCAGCAGCCAAGATTGGGGGGGCCTGTGGAATGAGCAGTTCTTC. The chain has TRBV4-3 and TRBJ2-1, with D possibly TRBD2 on 7 matching bases. Germline CDR1 and CDR2: LGHNA and YSLEER. This CDR3 spans 16 amino acids. V was trimmed by 0 bases and J by 7 bases, leaving 16 bases between them.